This T cell receptor beta chain was sequenced for a study of response to subunit inactivated influenza vaccine. Study conclusions and caveats: Each seasonal flu vaccination may recruit only limited new T cells, authors suggested.

With regard to this clonotype: As yet, its antigen is unknown.

One entry per CDR3 protein, called by TCRdb with MiXCR from the RT-PCR reads. This sample carries 200,000 to 300,000 distinct CDR3 sequences, more than 9% of them seen once, and the ten largest clones take 7.5% to 10%. Germline lookup yields CDR1 ENHRY and CDR2 SYGVKD. The CDR3 sequence is 15 residues long. V was cut by 2 bases and J by 8 bases, with 18 bases left in between. This TCR was sampled from a man between 50 and 59 years old who received an inactivated influenza vaccine. V usage is TRBV10-3 and J usage is TRBJ2-5, with D possibly matching TRBD2 (5 bases). Sequencing used non-naive T cells sorted from PBMCs, obtained around 15 days before vaccination. CDR3 nucleotide sequence: TGTGCCATCAGTGAGGCGGCGGACTCCGGGGTAACCCAGTACTTC. Translation gives CAISEAADSGVTQYF.